Shown below are 8 T cell receptor beta chains from a single sample sequenced in a study of T cells after posttransplantation cyclophosphamide. Method: immunoSEQ multiplex PCR; TCRdb's copy keeps in-frame clones and lacks some. The sample contains about 10,000 clones, roughly four fifths of which appear only once. Busulfan-fludarabine conditioning, marrow transplant, and cyclophosphamide on days +3 and +4 were administered. The sample was PBMCs, taken 1,700 to 2,000 days after a stem cell transplant with posttransplant cyclophosphamide. These receptors all stem from a female patient between 40 and 55 years old who received an allogeneic stem cell transplant from a related donor, was CMV-positive, and had no GVHD. Some of the T cells might come from the graft donor.

By frequency in the sample, this clone is large. The V and J genes are TRBV9 and TRBJ1-6; 9 positions agree with TRBD1. V gave up 4 bases and J gave up 5 bases; unmatched junction bases: 13. The CDR3 has 18 amino acids. Germline V lookup: CDR1 SGDLS, CDR2 YYNGEE. The CDR3 protein is CASSSTRPGQGNNSPLHF. The CDR3 nucleotides read TGTGCCAGCAGCTCAACCAGACCGGGACAGGGAAATAATTCACCCCTCCACTTT.

The J gene is TRBJ1-2, the V gene TRBV15; TRBD1 aligns across 9 bases. J lost 7 bases, V lost 0 bases, and 9 bases had no gene match. Germline V gene lookup returns CDR1 LNHNV and CDR2 YYDKDF (reference sequence). CDR3 length: 16 amino acids. The CDR3 DNA follows: TGTGCCACCAGCAGAGATAGCAGGACAGGGGCAGGTGGCTACACCTTC. Amino acid sequence: CATSRDSRTGAGGYTF.

The chain couples TRBV6-6 to TRBJ1-4; D gene uncertain. CDR1 and CDR2 from the germline V gene are MNHNY and SVGAGI (reference sequence). Trimming left V 5 bases short and J 4 bases short, with 17 bases between. There are 16 residues in the CDR3. This CDR3 is CASSPSRGRHNEKLFF. The CDR3 DNA is TGTGCCAGCAGTCCCTCCCGTGGCAGACATAATGAAAAACTGTTTTTT.

This chain uses TRBV10-3 with TRBJ1-1; 7 bases are a match to TRBD1. The CDR3 spans 17 residues. Germline loops: CDR1 ENHRY, CDR2 SYGVKD. V shed 1 base, J shed 4 bases, and the junction held 12 bases outside the gene matches. CDR3: CAISEFFQGDASTEAFF. The CDR3 region has the DNA TGTGCCATCAGTGAGTTCTTCCAGGGGGACGCGTCCACTGAAGCTTTCTTT.

J is TRBJ1-6 and V is TRBV19; D ambiguous. V dropped 7 bases and J dropped 0 bases, with 10 bases sitting between them. The CDR3 is 15 residues long. CDR1 is LNHDA, CDR2 SQIVND, per germline (reference sequence). The CDR3: CASMVRSSYNSPLHF. Here the CDR3 DNA reads TGTGCCAGTATGGTCCGGAGCTCCTATAATTCACCCCTCCACTTT.

The chain couples TRBV5-5 to TRBJ2-7, with 8 bases identical to TRBD1. CDR3 size: 14 residues. The germline gives CDR1 SGHKS, CDR2 YYEKEE (reference sequence). The V and J ends lost 2 bases and 7 bases, in that order; junction bases with no gene match: 8. CDR3 sequence reads: CASSFGQGSQEQYF. CDR3 coding DNA: TGTGCCAGCAGCTTTGGACAGGGTTCTCAAGAGCAGTACTTC.

The rearrangement uses TRBV6-6 and TRBJ1-2; D gene ambiguous. Between the trimmed V and J ends, which lost 0 bases and 2 bases, there was a span of 10 bases. The CDR3 covers 15 residues. Looked up from germline, CDR1 is MNHNY and CDR2 is SVGAGI (reference sequence). The CDR3: CASSYSVFTNYGYTF. As DNA, the CDR3 is TGTGCCAGCAGTTACTCGGTTTTCACAAACTATGGCTACACCTTC.

The chain uses TRBV5-5 and TRBJ2-5; D ambiguous. Per the germline V gene, CDR1 is SGHKS and CDR2 is YYEKEE (reference sequence). V was trimmed by 0 bases and J by 0 bases, leaving 6 bases between them. The CDR3 loop spans 14 amino acids. The CDR3 coding sequence is TGTGCCAGCAGCTTGGGCGGCAACCAAGAGACCCAGTACTTC. Translated: CASSLGGNQETQYF.